Included here is one TCR beta chain sequence, with context. The germline V gene encodes CDR1 SQVTM and CDR2 ANQGSEA. V gave up 3 bases and J gave up 5 bases, with 10 bases separating them. The length of the CDR3 is 12 residues. This record comes from a study of shared clonotypes between healthy human individuals. Method: immunoSEQ multiplex PCR; TCRdb's copy keeps in-frame clones and lacks some. The data show around 1.5 million clones, around 98% seen once. This clonotype originated in a man younger than 45 in good health. The chain couples TRBV29-1 to TRBJ1-1, with a possible D match to TRBD1 (6 bases). Sequencing used naive CD4+ T cells sorted from blood. Noted subset: CD45RA+ positively selected. The CDR3 sequence: CSVDQGQTEAFF. CDR3 DNA sequence: TGCAGCGTTGATCAGGGGCAGACTGAAGCTTTCTTT.